The 6 T cell receptor beta chains listed next were all sequenced from one sample in a study of T-cell reconstitution after alpha-beta-depleted transplantation in children. As it was prepared, the TCRbeta library received unique molecular identifiers. One entry per CDR3 protein, called by TCRdb with MiXCR from the PCR reads. The sample holds about 360,000 distinct CDR3 sequences, about 14% seen once. Source: PBMCs, taken from the stem cell graft. The origin of the receptors is a human donor who donated a stem cell graft to a child with Fanconi anemia.

This chain links TRBV5-1 with TRBJ1-2; 7 positions match TRBD1. Germline V gene data show CDR1 as SGHRS and CDR2 as YFSETQ. The J segment lost 4 bases and the V segment lost 5 bases, leaving 14 bases of the junction unmatched. This CDR3 has 16 amino acids. CDR3 sequence: CASRSGTDFTLYGYTF. CDR3 coding DNA: TGCGCCAGCAGGAGTGGGACAGACTTCACCCTCTATGGCTACACCTTC.

This clonotype was detected many times. The genes are TRBV4-1 and TRBJ2-7, with D unresolved. The CDR3 is made up of 16 amino acids. V was cut by 0 bases and J by 4 bases, with 16 bases left in between. Germline CDR1 MGHRA, CDR2 YSYEKL. The CDR3 loop is CASSQDFDGAMYEQYV. The CDR3, as DNA: TGCGCCAGCAGCCAAGATTTCGACGGAGCTATGTACGAGCAGTACGTC.

This rearrangement joins TRBV12-3 or TRBV12-4 to TRBJ2-1; D might be TRBD2 (6 bases). Trimming removed 8 bases at V and 10 bases at J, with 9 bases between. This CDR3 is built from 10 residues. CDR3 DNA: TGTGCCAGCGGAGGGAAGGAGCAGTTCTTC. Translation gives CASGGKEQFF.

This clonotype was observed a handful of times. The CDR3 here is CASRLVSNEQFF. As DNA, the CDR3 is TGTGCCAGCAGACTAGTTAGTAATGAGCAGTTCTTC. J is TRBJ2-1 and V is TRBV2, with D possibly TRBD2 on 5 matching bases. Germline CDR1 SNHLY, CDR2 FYNNEI. This CDR3 has 12 residues. V lost 6 bases to trimming and J lost 7 bases, with 10 bases between them.

V usage is TRBV18 and J usage is TRBJ2-5; D unresolved. The CDR3 is 13 amino acids. V shed 4 bases and J shed 8 bases, with 14 bases lying between them. Germline lookup yields CDR1 KGHSH and CDR2 LQKENI. The CDR3 DNA follows: TGTGCCAGCTCACTTAAGCCGGAAGCTACCCAGTACTTC. Translation gives CASSLKPEATQYF.

In this sample, this clonotype turned up many times. The J gene is TRBJ2-2, the V gene TRBV15; D gene uncertain. From germline, CDR1 is LNHNV and CDR2 YYDKDF (reference sequence). The V and J ends lost 4 bases and 1 base respectively, with 7 bases between them. The CDR3 has 14 residues. CDR3 nucleotide sequence: TGTGCCACCAGCATAGGCGGGAACACCGGGGAGCTGTTTTTT. It encodes CATSIGGNTGELFF.